This record covers a single TCR beta chain. The data were obtained in a study of blood T cell repertoires in COVID-19. About the study: From T cells, B-cell-depleted T cells, or PBMCs came the material, which was cDNA or gDNA.

CDR1 SNHLY and CDR2 FYNNEI come from the germline V gene. The ends were cut back, 5 bases at V and 1 base at J, with 9 bases in the middle. The CDR3 has 14 amino acids. The assay was immunoSEQ multiplex PCR, and TCRdb's table has in-frame clones only and misses some. Here the sample spans more than 60,000 clones, 75% to 85% being singletons. The TCR sequence derives from a human donor in a cohort sampled during active COVID-19. The material sequenced was peripheral blood. The gene calls are TRBV2 and TRBJ1-5, with no clear D. In DNA form, the CDR3 reads TGTGCCAGCAGTTCCATGGAGAGCAATCAGCCCCAGCATTTT. It is translated as CASSSMESNQPQHF.